The clone carrying this T cell receptor beta chain was seen a handful of times. This sample stems from a study of early T cells in non-severe SARS-CoV-2 infection. The CDR3 loop spans 10 amino acids. Deletions cut 5 bases from V and 4 bases from J, with 3 bases between. Germline V gene sequence: CDR1 SNHLY, CDR2 FYNNEI. Separate cDNA molecules each had unique molecular identifiers attached to them. TCRdb called the 5' RACE reads again in MiXCR, with one record for every CDR3 protein. The sample comprises approximately 65,000 distinct CDR3 sequences, about 11% of which are singletons, and 2.9% rests with the top ten.

This TCR derives from an adult who was a healthcare worker with PCR-confirmed SARS-CoV-2 infection or an uninfected control (not recorded which). The source was whole blood, collected at baseline. The chain carries TRBV2 and TRBJ2-7; the D is unclear. In nucleotides, the CDR3 is TGTGCCAGCAGTAAATACGAGCAGTACTTC. It is translated as CASSKYEQYF.